This T cell receptor beta chain derives from a study of blood T cells in healthy people across ages. V shed 2 bases and J shed 3 bases, with 10 bases lying between them. Germline CDR1 reads MNHNS; CDR2 reads SASEGT. This CDR3 region has 14 residues. The table lists this clonotype with a few counts. Then a second PCR, running roughly 6 to 12 cycles, was carried out with a sample-barcoded 5' primer and a J-beta primer mix. One entry per CDR3 protein, called by TCRdb with MiXCR from the 5' RACE reads. The sample holds 950,000 to 1,200,000 distinct CDR3 sequences, 35% to 40% seen once. Sequencing used blood. The sequence derives from a man younger than 35 in good health. The genes are TRBV6-1 and TRBJ1-2; maybe TRBD1 (6 bases). The CDR3 sequence is CASSEWRTDYGYTF. The CDR3 coding sequence is TGTGCCAGCAGTGAATGGCGGACAGACTATGGCTACACCTTC.